The sequence of this T cell receptor beta chain was determined in a study of T-cell reconstitution after alpha-beta-depleted transplantation in children. This sample's TCRbeta library carried unique molecular identifier barcodes. TCRdb passed the PCR reads through MiXCR, listing each CDR3 protein once. This sample has around 480,000 distinct CDR3 sequences, with less than 35% found just once. Germline CDR1 is LNHNV and CDR2 is YYDKDF (reference sequence). V shed 10 bases, J shed 8 bases, and the junction held 18 bases outside the gene matches. The CDR3 spans 16 residues. V and J are TRBV15 and TRBJ2-1; 9 bases are a match to TRBD2. This TCR was recovered from a human donor who donated a stem cell graft to a child with aplastic anemia. The source was PBMCs from the stem cell graft donor, collected from the stem cell graft. The CDR3 is CAISESGGRAVDEQFF. CDR3 DNA sequence: TGTGCCATCTCAGAATCGGGCGGGAGGGCAGTCGATGAGCAGTTCTTC.